This T cell receptor (beta chain) was sequenced during a study of blood T cell repertoires in COVID-19. The overall study: Specimens from acute and convalescent COVID-19 originated in the United States, Italy and Spain. Sources were T cells, B-cell-depleted T cells, or PBMCs; the material itself was cDNA or gDNA.

For recovered donors of Cohort 3, there were two negative PCRs, clearance, or symptom resolution. Assay used: immunoSEQ multiplex PCR; TCRdb lists only in-frame clones, some missing. In the table there are hundreds of thousands of clones, roughly 90% of which are singletons. The CDR3 extends over 13 amino acids. V was pared by 3 bases and J by 7 bases, with 11 bases between. Germline lookup yields CDR1 SGHTS and CDR2 YDEGEE. This receptor was taken from a man in his 60s who had recovered from COVID-19. The chain links TRBV5-8 to TRBJ1-5; D is unresolved. The source material was PBMCs or T cells enriched from blood (not recorded which). CDR3 sequence reads: CASSSEVRQPQHF. CDR3 DNA: TGTGCCAGCAGCTCGGAGGTTCGGCAGCCCCAGCATTTT.